One and the same sample provided the 24 T cell receptor beta chains below, sequenced in a study of vaccination and CD4 T cells after COVID-19. Cultured CD4+ T cells had their DNA profiled by the Oncomine TCR Beta short-read assay. TCRdb recomputed calls from the PCR reads with MiXCR, one row per CDR3 protein. Among 20,000 or so distinct CDR3 sequences, roughly two fifths were seen once, and the ten largest hold 26%. Treatment given: approximately 10-day PBMC culture with coronavirus spike peptide pools or control peptides (ViraFEST assay). Their antigens remain unidentified. Sequences were derived from CD4+ T cells from blood, cultured in vitro, sampled before SARS-CoV-2 vaccination. Receptors originate from a human donor who had recovered from COVID-19.

J is TRBJ2-7 and V is TRBV28; D is perhaps TRBD1 (6 bases). The CDR3 length is 17 residues. The V end was cut by 1 base, the J end by 1 base, with 17 bases between. Per the germline V gene, CDR1 is MDHEN and CDR2 is SYDVKM. The CDR3: CASSLYTGTLDSYEQYF. CDR3 DNA: TGTGCCAGCAGTTTATACACCGGGACATTGGATTCCTACGAGCAGTACTTC.

The chain joins TRBV18 to TRBJ2-3; 8 nucleotides align to TRBD1. This CDR3 has 15 residues. Losses at the gene ends were 3 bases for V and 0 bases for J; bases not matched to a gene: 2. Germline V lookup: CDR1 KGHSH, CDR2 LQKENI. Here the CDR3 reads CASSPRQGSTDTQYF. The CDR3 DNA is TGTGCCAGCTCACCTAGACAGGGGAGCACAGATACGCAGTATTTT.

The rearrangement links TRBV2 to TRBJ1-5; unclear D gene. Per the germline V gene, CDR1 is SNHLY and CDR2 is FYNNEI. CDR3 length: 12 residues. V lost 3 bases and J lost 0, with 0 bases in between. CDR3 nucleotides: TGTGCCAGCAGTGATAGCAATCAGCCCCAGCATTTT. Encoded protein: CASSDSNQPQHF.

The gene calls are TRBV12-3 or TRBV12-4 and TRBJ2-3; D not resolved. V lost 7 bases to trimming and J lost 0 bases, with 17 bases between them. This CDR3 has 16 residues. The CDR3 loop reads CASTQRLTPSTDTQYF. CDR3 bases: TGTGCCAGCACTCAAAGGCTCACCCCTAGCACAGATACGCAGTATTTT.

The rearrangement uses TRBV5-4 and TRBJ1-1, with a weak D call TRBD1 (5 bases). The CDR3 is 14 residues long. The germline V gene encodes CDR1 SGHNT and CDR2 YYREEE (reference sequence). V lost 4 bases, J lost 3 bases, and 13 bases lay in between. CDR3 protein: CASSPPRGDTEAFF. The CDR3 nucleotides read TGTGCCAGCAGCCCTCCCCGGGGGGACACTGAAGCTTTCTTT.

A few counts support this clonotype. The chain links TRBV21-1 to TRBJ2-7. TRBV21-1 is described as a pseudogene. The CDR3 totals 14 residues. CDR3 nucleotides: TGTGCCAGCAGCAAACGGAAACCTTACTACGAGCAGTACTTC. As protein: CASSKRKPYYEQYF.

This clonotype was observed a few times. The chain has TRBV6-5 and TRBJ2-7, with a possible D match to TRBD2 (5 bases). Trimming took 0 bases from V and 3 from J, leaving 12 bases between them. This CDR3 region has 15 residues. Germline V gene sequence: CDR1 MNHEY, CDR2 SVGAGI. In DNA form, the CDR3 reads TGTGCCAGCAGTTACTCCCGGGATAGGAGCTACGAGCAGTACTTC. As protein: CASSYSRDRSYEQYF.

CDR3 residues: CASRQAGTSGRGTDTQYF. CDR3 coding DNA: TGTGCCAGCAGACAAGCCGGGACTAGCGGGAGGGGCACAGATACGCAGTATTTT. The chain couples TRBV7-6 to TRBJ2-3; 16 bases are a match to TRBD2. After removal of 6 bases from V and 1 base from J, the junction contained 7 bases not matched to a gene. The V gene's germline CDR1 is SGHVS and CDR2 FNYEAQ. CDR3 size: 18 residues.

In regard to this clonotype: The DNA is left out, because the CDR3 cannot be placed on it with certainty; the CDR3 is given as TCRdb lists it. The rearrangement joins TRBV4-2 to TRBJ1-2; the DNA was not used to check the table's D call, TRBD1. Both ends counted, the CDR3 spans 24 residues. Germline assignment: CDR1 LGHNA and CDR2 YNFKEQ. The CDR3 loop is CASSGRDRDSGANVLTFGAGGYTF.

This clonotype was observed a few times. The chain is built from TRBV19 and TRBJ2-7; D gene ambiguous. CDR3 length equals 15 residues. The germline V gene has CDR1 LNHDA and CDR2 SQIVND (reference sequence). The V gene lost 0 bases and the J gene lost 1 base, with 10 bases spanning the gap. CDR3 nucleotides: TGTGCCAGTAGTATAGATCTCTCGACATCCTACGAGCAGTACTTC. It codes for CASSIDLSTSYEQYF.

The chain has TRBV6-2 or TRBV6-3 and TRBJ2-1, with a possible D match to TRBD1 (7 bases). The V and J ends lost 10 bases and 0 bases respectively, with 16 bases between them. The CDR3 extends over 15 amino acids. In germline, CDR1 is MNHEY, CDR2 SVGEGT. This CDR3 reads CAISRGESSYNEQFF. The CDR3, as DNA: TGTGCCATCTCCAGGGGGGAGAGCTCCTACAATGAGCAGTTCTTC.

This chain joins TRBV6-4 and TRBJ2-1; TRBD2 matches at 11 bases. After removal of 6 bases from V and 0 bases from J, the junction contained 28 bases not matched to a gene. The germline V gene has CDR1 MRHNA and CDR2 SNTAGT. The CDR3 contains 24 residues. The CDR3 DNA reads TGTGCCAGCAGGACCCTCAGGGGCCCCTTCCCGGGACTAGCGGCCCAGAGCTCCTACAATGAGCAGTTCTTC. It yields the protein CASRTLRGPFPGLAAQSSYNEQFF.

This clonotype was picked up a small number of times. CDR3 bases: TGTGCCAGCAGCTTATTCGACATGAACACTGAAGCTTTCTTT. The encoded protein is CASSLFDMNTEAFF. The chain combines TRBV7-8 with TRBJ1-1, with D unclear. Germline CDR1 SGHVS, CDR2 FQNEAQ. This CDR3 contains 14 residues. Trimming removed 2 bases at V and 0 bases at J, with 7 bases between.

The chain carries TRBV12-5 and TRBJ1-1; D perhaps matches TRBD1 (5 bases). The CDR3 totals 15 residues. Germline-derived CDR1 and CDR2 are LGHNT and FRNRAP. Trimming stripped 4 bases from V and 2 bases from J, with 14 bases between. The CDR3 DNA reads TGTGCTAGTGGTTCCTCTTCGGGGGGTAACACTGAAGCTTTCTTT. This translates into CASGSSSGGNTEAFF.

The chain links TRBV5-6 to TRBJ1-2; D is possibly TRBD1 (6 bases). Germline CDR1 SGHDT, CDR2 YYEEEE. Trimming pared 3 bases from V and 2 bases from J, leaving 17 bases between. The CDR3 totals 16 residues. In DNA form, the CDR3 reads TGTGCCAGCAGCTCCCCGGCCGACAGGACGAACTATGGCTACACCTTC. It is translated as CASSSPADRTNYGYTF.

This clonotype has a single count. The rearrangement links TRBV4-3 to TRBJ2-5; D assignment may be TRBD1 or TRBD2 (5 bases each). V was trimmed by 4 bases and J by 1 base, leaving 16 bases between them. CDR3 length: 16 amino acids. Per germline, CDR1 LGHNA and CDR2 YSLEER. The CDR3 reads CASSPRYEGFQETQYF. CDR3 DNA sequence: TGCGCCAGCAGCCCTCGTTACGAGGGGTTCCAAGAGACCCAGTACTTC.

This chain joins TRBV4-2 and TRBJ2-7, with 10 bases matching TRBD1. The CDR3 extends over 16 amino acids. CDR1 and CDR2 from the germline V gene are LGHNA and YNFKEQ. V was clipped by 4 bases and J by 0 bases; unmatched bases: 6. The CDR3 reads CASSPSGTGVSYEQYF. CDR3 DNA sequence: TGTGCCAGCAGCCCGTCCGGGACAGGGGTCTCCTACGAGCAGTACTTC.

The V gene is TRBV18, the J gene TRBJ2-3; TRBD2 matches 7 bases. Germline V gives CDR1 KGHSH, CDR2 LQKENI. V trimming: 1 base; J trimming: 0 bases; junction bases outside the gene matches: 4. The CDR3 is 16 amino acids. The CDR3 nucleotides are TGTGCCAGCTCACCACTAGCGGGCGCTAGCACAGATACGCAGTATTTT. Its translation is CASSPLAGASTDTQYF.

The CDR3, as DNA: TGTGCCAGCAGCGCTAGGGGCTTTAACACTGAAGCTTTCTTT. It encodes CASSARGFNTEAFF. The chain employs TRBV11-2 and TRBJ1-1; D is perhaps TRBD1 (5 bases). Germline CDR1 is SGHAT and CDR2 is FQNNGV. The CDR3 consists of 14 residues. The V gene lost 5 bases and the J gene lost 2 bases, with 12 bases spanning the gap.

This clonotype was observed a handful of times. The chain has TRBV7-9 and TRBJ2-1, with 7 bases that match TRBD2. Per the germline V gene, CDR1 is SEHNR and CDR2 is FQNEAQ (reference sequence). This CDR3 comprises 19 residues. The V gene end was trimmed by 3 bases and the J gene end by 0 bases; junction bases not matched to a gene: 14. The CDR3 DNA is TGTGCCAGCAGCTTGAGGACTAGAGGGTCTGGGCACTCCTACAATGAGCAGTTCTTC. Amino acid sequence: CASSLRTRGSGHSYNEQFF.

This clonotype occurred a few times. J is TRBJ1-1 and V is TRBV6-1; tentatively, D is TRBD1 (5 bases). The CDR3 is made up of 13 amino acids. The germline V and J ends were trimmed by 3 bases and 7 bases, with 12 bases remaining between them. Germline loops: CDR1 MNHNS, CDR2 SASEGT. The CDR3 DNA reads as TGTGCCAGCAGTGACCGGGACTTAGGTGAAGCTTTCTTT. Its protein is CASSDRDLGEAFF.

CDR3 region: CAWGIAGTLHF. The CDR3, as DNA: TGTGCCTGGGGGATCGCGGGGACCCTCCACTTT. V gene TRBV30 combines with J gene TRBJ1-6; no reliable D call. In germline, CDR1 is GTSNPN, CDR2 SVGIG (reference sequence). V was trimmed by 5 bases and J by 14 bases, leaving 13 bases between them. The CDR3 has 11 amino acids.

The chain joins TRBV19 to TRBJ1-5; D is possibly TRBD1 (5 bases). Germline loops: CDR1 LNHDA, CDR2 SQIVND (reference sequence). V was shortened by 5 bases and J by 3 bases, with 11 bases between the two germline ends. The CDR3 extends over 14 amino acids. In DNA, the CDR3 is TGTGCCAGTAGTCCGAGACAGCCCAATCAGCCCCAGCATTTT. This gives the protein CASSPRQPNQPQHF.

This clonotype was counted between two and nine times. This chain joins TRBV11-3 and TRBJ2-3; D remains unclear. V gave up 5 bases and J gave up 5 bases, with 5 bases separating them. CDR3 length: 11 amino acids. From germline, CDR1 is SGHNT and CDR2 YENEEA. CDR3 loop: CASSIKDTQYF. CDR3 sequence (DNA): TGTGCCAGCAGCATAAAAGATACGCAGTATTTT.